This is a list of T cell receptor beta chains from one sample in a study of T cell responses to AZD1222 COVID-19 vaccine. The assay was immunoSEQ multiplex PCR, and TCRdb's table has in-frame clones only and misses some. The sample yields roughly 160,000 clones, about 92% seen once. The sequenced sample was peripheral blood, obtained 28 days after the second AZD1222 dose. These receptors were collected from an adult who received the AZD1222 COVID-19 vaccine. CDR3s include the opening cysteine and the closing phenylalanine or tryptophan. The order of the fields is V gene, CDR3 length, J gene, D gene, clone size, CDR3 protein, CDR3 DNA. D genes are given only for firm matches. Size is omitted from some rows. Given values are once, few, many or a class for expanded clones.

TRBV5-4	15	TRBJ2-4	.	.	CASSLDLKRTNIQYF	TGTGCCAGCAGCTTGGACCTTAAACGGACGAACATTCAGTACTTC
TRBV5-1	13	TRBJ2-7	.	few	CASSLAPSYEQYF	TGCGCCAGCAGCTTGGCCCCCTCCTACGAGCAGTACTTC
TRBV12-3/TRBV12-4	12	TRBJ1-2	.	.	CASSSLARGYTF	TGTGCCAGCAGTTCTCTCGCGAGGGGCTACACCTTC
TRBV15	17	TRBJ2-7	.	.	CATSRDGNPNADYEQYF	TGTGCCACCAGCAGAGACGGGAACCCGAACGCCGACTACGAGCAGTACTTC
TRBV7-9	15	TRBJ1-1	TRBD1	.	CASSFSTGGNTEAFF	TGTGCCAGCAGCTTCAGTACAGGGGGAAACACTGAAGCTTTCTTT
TRBV18	13	TRBJ1-1	.	.	CASSQTQGPEAFF	TGTGCCAGCTCGCAGACTCAGGGGCCGGAAGCTTTCTTT
TRBV9	13	TRBJ1-1	.	.	CASSASEWTEAFF	TGTGCCAGCAGCGCCTCTGAGTGGACTGAAGCTTTCTTT
TRBV27	15	TRBJ2-3	.	.	CASSPRAFTADTQYF	TGTGCCAGCAGTCCCCGGGCGTTTACCGCAGATACGCAGTATTTT
TRBV3-1/TRBV3-2	14	TRBJ1-1	.	.	CASSVRTRVTEAFF	TGTGCCAGCAGCGTACGGACCAGGGTAACTGAAGCTTTCTTT
TRBV15	15	TRBJ1-4	.	.	CATSRDLMGGEKLFF	TGTGCCACCAGCAGAGATCTTATGGGGGGTGAAAAACTGTTTTTT
TRBV30	15	TRBJ2-2	.	.	CAWNGDKTNTGELFF	TGTGCCTGGAACGGAGATAAAACCAACACCGGGGAGCTGTTTTTT
TRBV27	16	TRBJ2-1	TRBD2	.	CASSFPSGNTYNEQFF	TGTGCCAGCAGTTTCCCTAGCGGGAATACCTACAATGAGCAGTTCTTC
TRBV14	17	TRBJ1-3	TRBD1	.	CASRRTGGRSVGDTIYF	TGTGCCAGCCGACGGACAGGGGGCAGATCTGTGGGAGACACCATATATTTT
TRBV28	14	TRBJ1-3	.	.	CASSPHNSGNTIYF	TGTGCCAGCAGTCCCCATAACTCTGGAAACACCATATATTTT
TRBV5-1	14	TRBJ1-1	.	.	CASSLQGWDTEAFF	TGCGCCAGCAGCTTACAGGGTTGGGACACTGAAGCTTTCTTT
TRBV29-1	12	TRBJ2-1	.	.	CSVEWRGNEQFF	TGCAGCGTTGAATGGAGGGGGAATGAGCAGTTCTTC
TRBV28	15	TRBJ2-7	TRBD2	once	CASSSPGLGRLEQYF	TGTGCCAGCAGTTCCCCGGGACTAGGGAGGCTTGAGCAGTACTTC
TRBV11-2	12	TRBJ2-1	.	.	CASSPGAGEQFF	TGTGCCAGCAGCCCTGGAGCGGGTGAGCAGTTCTTC
TRBV19	15	TRBJ1-5	TRBD1	.	CASSIRAGQGQPQHF	TGTGCCAGTAGTATCCGGGCGGGACAGGGTCAGCCCCAGCATTTT
TRBV19	15	TRBJ2-1	TRBD1	.	CASSISQGMANEQFF	TGTGCCAGTAGTATTTCACAGGGGATGGCCAATGAGCAGTTCTTC
TRBV19	14	TRBJ2-7	.	.	CASSGSAPTYEQYF	TGTGCCAGTAGTGGATCGGCCCCTACCTACGAGCAGTACTTC
TRBV10-3	13	TRBJ1-5	.	.	CAIRSQVDQPQHF	TGTGCCATCAGGTCGCAAGTGGACCAGCCCCAGCATTTT
TRBV3-1/TRBV3-2	16	TRBJ2-1	TRBD2	.	CASSRGTSGRVVEQFF	TGTGCCAGCAGCCGCGGGACTAGCGGGAGGGTAGTCGAGCAGTTCTTC
TRBV28	10	TRBJ1-1	.	.	CASTGAEAFF	TGTGCCAGCACAGGGGCTGAAGCTTTCTTT
TRBV11-2	16	TRBJ2-6	.	.	CASSLGAGSGANVLTF	TGTGCCAGCAGCTTAGGGGCCGGGTCTGGGGCCAACGTCCTGACTTTC
TRBV5-1	15	TRBJ2-1	.	.	CASSLYGEGNNEQFF	TGCGCCAGCAGCTTGTACGGGGAAGGGAACAATGAGCAGTTCTTC
TRBV6-5	14	TRBJ2-7	TRBD1	once	CASSNGQGTYEQYF	TGTGCCAGCAGTAACGGACAGGGAACCTACGAGCAGTACTTC
TRBV10-3	14	TRBJ1-5	.	.	CAISESGGNQPQHF	TGTGCCATCAGTGAGTCGGGTGGGAATCAGCCCCAGCATTTT
TRBV6-5	13	TRBJ2-7	TRBD1	.	CASSYWTGTEQYF	TGTGCCAGCAGTTACTGGACAGGGACCGAGCAGTACTTC
TRBV3-1/TRBV3-2	15	TRBJ2-2	TRBD2	.	CASSRLAGGSGELFF	TGTGCCAGCAGCCGACTAGCGGGAGGTTCCGGGGAGCTGTTTTTT
TRBV5-6	18	TRBJ2-3	TRBD2	.	CASSGTSGGYSRTDTQYF	TGTGCCAGCAGCGGTACTAGCGGGGGATATTCCCGCACAGATACGCAGTATTTT
TRBV7-6	18	TRBJ2-1	.	once	CASSLEGTLDISYNEQFF	TGTGCCAGCAGCTTAGAGGGCACGCTAGACATTTCCTACAATGAGCAGTTCTTC
TRBV7-8	15	TRBJ1-2	.	.	CASSASPRGRDGYTF	TGTGCCAGCAGCGCTAGTCCGCGGGGGCGCGATGGCTACACCTTC
TRBV4-1	17	TRBJ1-1	TRBD1	few	CASSQVLGTGGFTEAFF	TGCGCCAGCAGCCAAGTTTTGGGGACAGGGGGATTCACTGAAGCTTTCTTT
TRBV6-5	14	TRBJ1-5	.	.	CASIAELSNQPQHF	TGTGCCAGCATCGCAGAGCTTAGCAATCAGCCCCAGCATTTT
TRBV4-1	13	TRBJ2-1	.	.	CASSQADRREQFF	TGCGCCAGCAGCCAAGCAGATAGGCGTGAGCAGTTCTTC
TRBV30	12	TRBJ1-2	TRBD1	.	CAWSGQGYGYTF	TGTGCCTGGAGTGGACAGGGCTATGGCTACACCTTC
TRBV10-3	15	TRBJ2-7	.	.	CAISTSAGGSYEQYF	TGTGCCATCAGCACCTCGGCAGGCGGCTCCTACGAGCAGTACTTC
TRBV7-3	15	TRBJ2-1	TRBD1	.	CASSSQGQGMYEQFF	TGTGCCAGCAGCTCTCAGGGACAGGGGATGTATGAGCAGTTCTTC
TRBV19	14	TRBJ2-2	TRBD2	.	CASSMRGMAGELFF	TGTGCCAGTAGTATGCGGGGGATGGCCGGGGAGCTGTTTTTT
TRBV6-2/TRBV6-3	15	TRBJ1-2	TRBD1	.	CASSGPGQGFYGYTF	TGTGCCAGCAGTGGGCCGGGACAGGGGTTCTATGGCTACACCTTC
TRBV7-8	17	TRBJ1-2	.	.	CASSFGRSRTGGYGYTF	TGTGCCAGCAGCTTTGGAAGGTCTCGAACAGGCGGCTATGGCTACACCTTC
TRBV19	16	TRBJ2-7	TRBD1	.	CASSIDHGTGYYEQYF	TGTGCCAGTAGTATAGATCATGGGACAGGGTACTACGAGCAGTACTTC
TRBV27	12	TRBJ1-2	.	.	CASRTHPFGYTF	TGTGCCAGCAGAACCCACCCCTTTGGCTACACCTTC
TRBV10-3	16	TRBJ2-7	.	once	CAISEPGRGGTGEQYF	TGTGCCATCAGTGAGCCGGGGCGTGGGGGGACGGGCGAGCAGTACTTC
TRBV11-3	13	TRBJ1-6	.	.	CASSLGRNSPLHF	TGTGCCAGCAGCTTGGGACGGAATTCACCCCTCCACTTT
TRBV30	14	TRBJ1-2	.	.	CAWKGRESGYGYTF	TGTGCCTGGAAGGGTCGGGAGTCCGGCTATGGCTACACCTTC
TRBV28	14	TRBJ1-5	.	.	CASSPAGSNQPQHF	TGTGCCAGCAGCCCCGCGGGGTCGAATCAGCCCCAGCATTTT
TRBV5-1	16	TRBJ1-4	TRBD1	few	CASSLAPQGANEKLFF	TGCGCCAGCAGCTTGGCCCCGCAGGGGGCTAATGAAAAACTGTTTTTT
TRBV6-5	15	TRBJ1-3	.	once	CASSSSSGSGNTIYF	TGTGCCAGCAGTTCGTCAAGCGGGTCTGGAAACACCATATATTTT